The sequence of this T cell receptor beta chain was determined in a study of OX40 agonist ivuxolimab in advanced cancers. The study, taken as a whole, reports: Expanded peripheral T cell antigen specificity was not determined. There was clonal expansion of CD4+ and CD8+ blood T cells by week 6 at 0.1 to 3.0 mg/kg. Partly responding patients at 0.1-3.0 mg/kg showed some of the smallest clonal expansion.

About this clone: The antigen remains undetermined.

This table comes from immunoSEQ multiplex PCR, and its TCRdb copy is limited to in-frame clones, with some not included. The sample includes around 60,000 clones, 87% of them seen just once. The CDR3 contains 16 residues. Germline assignment: CDR1 MDHEN and CDR2 SYDVKM. With 6 bases clipped from V and 3 bases from J, the junction kept 5 bases outside the gene matches. Sample: CD4+ or CD8+ T cells sorted from blood, taken in a trial of the OX40 agonist ivuxolimab. The chain carries TRBV28 and TRBJ2-1, with 13 bases matching TRBD2. The source of this sequence is an adult with an advanced solid tumor such as melanoma, head and neck, liver or kidney cancer. DNA of the CDR3: TGTGCCAGCAGGGGAGGACTAGCGGGAGTCTACAATGAGCAGTTCTTC. This encodes CASRGGLAGVYNEQFF.